This is a list of T cell receptor beta chains from one sample in a study of spatial heterogeneity in lung cancer. TCRdb reprocessed the 5' RACE reads via MiXCR and lists one record per CDR3 protein. The sample carries some 6,500 distinct CDR3 sequences, around 3% recorded once. Material: lung tumor tissue, obtained at surgery. All receptors come from a male donor with early-stage non-small cell lung cancer. CDR3s include the opening cysteine and the closing phenylalanine or tryptophan. D genes are given only for firm matches. The size of a clone is reported for some rows only, either as once, few or many, or as a class for expanded clones.

clone size: many
V gene: TRBV14
J gene: TRBJ2-5
D gene: NA
CDR3 DNA: TGTGCCAGCAGCCGATCCATCCAAGAGACCCAGTACTTC
CDR3 protein: CASSRSIQETQYF

clone size: NA
V gene: TRBV5-1
J gene: TRBJ1-2
D gene: NA
CDR3 DNA: TGCGCCAGCAGCTTGGGAAGGCGAAGGAGCGGCTACACCTTC
CDR3 protein: CASSLGRRRSGYTF

clone size: many
V gene: TRBV2
J gene: TRBJ2-1
D gene: TRBD2
CDR3 DNA: TGTGCCAGCAGTTTTGGGACTACCAATGAGCAGTTCTTC
CDR3 protein: CASSFGTTNEQFF

clone size: medium-sized
V gene: TRBV20-1
J gene: TRBJ2-7
D gene: NA
CDR3 DNA: TGCAGTGCTAGAGATCCTGGGACCACCTACGAGCAGTACTTC
CDR3 protein: CSARDPGTTYEQYF

clone size: many
V gene: TRBV11-2
J gene: TRBJ2-2
D gene: NA
CDR3 DNA: TGTGCCAGCAGGGCCCGGGGGGAGCTGTTTTTT
CDR3 protein: CASRARGELFF

clone size: medium-sized
V gene: TRBV12-2
J gene: TRBJ1-1
D gene: NA
CDR3 DNA: TGTGCAAGTCGTTGTCACTCCGGGACTCGGGATGAAGCTTTCTTT
CDR3 protein: CASRCHSGTRDEAFF

clone size: many
V gene: TRBV19
J gene: TRBJ1-1
D gene: NA
CDR3 DNA: TGTGCCAGTGGAGAAGTTGGTGGGACTGAAGCTTTCTTT
CDR3 protein: CASGEVGGTEAFF

clone size: NA
V gene: TRBV10-1
J gene: TRBJ1-2
D gene: NA
CDR3 DNA: TGCGCCAGCAGTGAGAGCCAGGGCCGTGGCTACACCTTC
CDR3 protein: CASSESQGRGYTF

clone size: many
V gene: TRBV19
J gene: TRBJ2-7
D gene: NA
CDR3 DNA: TGTGCCAGTAGTCCTACAGGGTTCCACGAGCAGTACTTC
CDR3 protein: CASSPTGFHEQYF

clone size: many
V gene: TRBV7-2
J gene: TRBJ2-1
D gene: TRBD2
CDR3 DNA: TGTGCCAGCAGCTTAGGACTAGCGCCTACTATGGATGAGCAGTTCTTC
CDR3 protein: CASSLGLAPTMDEQFF

clone size: many
V gene: TRBV5-4
J gene: TRBJ1-4
D gene: NA
CDR3 DNA: TGTGCCAGCAGCCCAGGGGAAAGTAATGAAAAACTGTTTTTT
CDR3 protein: CASSPGESNEKLFF

clone size: many
V gene: TRBV4-1
J gene: TRBJ1-6
D gene: NA
CDR3 DNA: TGCGCCAGCAGCCAACAGGGGCTCAACTATAATTCACCCCTCCACTTT
CDR3 protein: CASSQQGLNYNSPLHF

clone size: many
V gene: TRBV5-6
J gene: TRBJ1-1
D gene: NA
CDR3 DNA: TGTGCCAGCAACCTTTGGGGGGCCCCTTGGGAAGCTTTCTTT
CDR3 protein: CASNLWGAPWEAFF

clone size: many
V gene: TRBV19
J gene: TRBJ1-1
D gene: TRBD1
CDR3 DNA: TGTGCCAGTAGTAGACAGGGACCTTGGGAGACTGAAGCTTTCTTT
CDR3 protein: CASSRQGPWETEAFF

clone size: many
V gene: TRBV18
J gene: TRBJ2-7
D gene: NA
CDR3 DNA: TGTGCCAGCTCACGAGGGGACTCCTACGAGCAGTACTTC
CDR3 protein: CASSRGDSYEQYF

clone size: many
V gene: TRBV30
J gene: TRBJ2-1
D gene: TRBD2
CDR3 DNA: TGTGCCTGGAGTGTATTGTCTAGCGGGAGCTACAATGAGCAGTTCTTC
CDR3 protein: CAWSVLSSGSYNEQFF

clone size: many
V gene: TRBV7-2
J gene: TRBJ1-1
D gene: TRBD1
CDR3 DNA: TGTGCCAGCAGCTCTACAGGGGGAGCAGGAGCTTTCTTT
CDR3 protein: CASSSTGGAGAFF

clone size: few
V gene: TRBV5-1
J gene: TRBJ2-3
D gene: TRBD2
CDR3 DNA: TGCGCCAGCAGCTTGAAAGCGGGAGGTTTGACAGATACGCAGTATTTT
CDR3 protein: CASSLKAGGLTDTQYF

clone size: few
V gene: TRBV2
J gene: TRBJ2-2
D gene: NA
CDR3 DNA: TGTGCCAGCATGGAGTCTTGTACCGGGGAGCTGTTTTTT
CDR3 protein: CASMESCTGELFF

clone size: many
V gene: TRBV5-4
J gene: TRBJ2-2
D gene: TRBD2
CDR3 DNA: TGTGCCAGCCACGGACTAGCGGGGGAAAGCACCGGGGAGCTGTTTTTT
CDR3 protein: CASHGLAGESTGELFF

clone size: NA
V gene: TRBV7-3
J gene: TRBJ2-3
D gene: NA
CDR3 DNA: TGTGCCAGCAGCTTAAGGGACGGAGGGCGAGGGGCAGATACGCAGTATTTT
CDR3 protein: CASSLRDGGRGADTQYF

clone size: many
V gene: TRBV6-6
J gene: TRBJ2-3
D gene: NA
CDR3 DNA: TGTGCCAGCTGGGAGCCGCTCCTAAGCACAGATACGCAGTATTTT
CDR3 protein: CASWEPLLSTDTQYF

clone size: many
V gene: TRBV30
J gene: TRBJ1-1
D gene: NA
CDR3 DNA: TGTGCCTGGGACGGCGGGGACCAAACTGAAGCTTTCTTT
CDR3 protein: CAWDGGDQTEAFF

clone size: medium-sized
V gene: TRBV18
J gene: TRBJ1-6
D gene: NA
CDR3 DNA: TGTGCCAGCTCACCAGAGGGCAACCCACCCCTCCACTTT
CDR3 protein: CASSPEGNPPLHF

clone size: medium-sized
V gene: TRBV6-1
J gene: TRBJ2-2
D gene: NA
CDR3 DNA: TGTGCCAGCAGTGGGGGCCGAAACACCGGGGAGCTGTTTTTT
CDR3 protein: CASSGGRNTGELFF